This TCR beta chain emerged from a study of response to subunit inactivated influenza vaccine (dated by TCRdb to the late 2010s). The study in broad terms: To follow how T cells responded to a trivalent subunit inactivated influenza vaccine, the researchers relied on deep quantitative profiling of the T cell receptor repertoire. The paper's findings and limits, for the study overall: It was suggested by the authors that each seasonal influenza vaccination may recruit only a limited number of new T cells.

The junction shows trimming of 4 bases on V and 2 bases on J, plus 15 bases between the germline ends. CDR1 MDHEN and CDR2 SYDVKM are derived from the germline V gene. Reading from cysteine to phenylalanine, the CDR3 counts 15 amino acids. Here the CDR3 DNA is all that survives: 45 bases in frame from base 1. Regarding this clonotype: Its target antigen remains unknown. The record has no base qualities; no much larger clone is one base away.

Library method: RT-PCR. Instrument used: Illumina HiSeq 2500. TCRdb took the public reads, trimmed them with fastp at Q25, ran MiXCR for clone calling and kept in-frame beta chains. Duplicate CDR3 protein sequences are folded into a single record with the most common DNA and genes. The sample contains a few hundred thousand distinct CDR3 sequences, more than 10% of them found a single time. Under 10% of the sample lies in the top ten. The sequence was obtained from a man in his forties or fifties who received an inactivated influenza vaccine. Donor details come from another sample of the same person, matched by shared clones. Recombination linked TRBV28 to TRBJ2-7; perhaps TRBD1 is the D gene, with 7 bases matching. The material sequenced was non-naive T cells sorted from PBMCs, taken about 14 days before vaccination. The sample's cell subset or site, from its label and the paper: memory T cell fraction. The CDR3 has the sequence CASSSAQGTPYEQYF. The bases read TGTGCCAGCAGTTCAGCACAGGGGACTCCCTACGAGCAGTACTTC.